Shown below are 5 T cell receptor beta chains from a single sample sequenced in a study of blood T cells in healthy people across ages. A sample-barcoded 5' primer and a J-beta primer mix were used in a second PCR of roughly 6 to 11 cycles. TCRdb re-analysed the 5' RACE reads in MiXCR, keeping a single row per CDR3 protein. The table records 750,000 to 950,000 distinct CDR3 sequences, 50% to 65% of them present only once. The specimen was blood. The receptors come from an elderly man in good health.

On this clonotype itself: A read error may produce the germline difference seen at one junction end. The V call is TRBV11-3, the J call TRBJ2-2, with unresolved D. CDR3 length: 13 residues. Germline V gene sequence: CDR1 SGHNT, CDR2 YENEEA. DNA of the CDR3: TGTGCCAGCAGCTTAGGCCCCACCCGGGAGCTGTTTTTT. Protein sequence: CASSLGPTRELFF.

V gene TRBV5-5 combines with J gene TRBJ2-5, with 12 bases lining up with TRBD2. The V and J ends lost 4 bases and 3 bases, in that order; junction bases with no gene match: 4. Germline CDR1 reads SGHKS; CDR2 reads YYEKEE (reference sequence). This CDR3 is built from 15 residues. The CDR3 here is CASSIRTSGEETQYF. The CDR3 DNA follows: TGTGCCAGCAGCATACGGACTAGCGGGGAAGAGACCCAGTACTTC.

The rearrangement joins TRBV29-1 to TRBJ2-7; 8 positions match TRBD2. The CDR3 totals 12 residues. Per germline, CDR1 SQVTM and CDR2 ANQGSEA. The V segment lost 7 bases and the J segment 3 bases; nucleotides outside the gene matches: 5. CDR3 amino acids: CSALRGGYEQYF. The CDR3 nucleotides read TGCAGCGCCCTTCGGGGGGGCTACGAGCAGTACTTC.

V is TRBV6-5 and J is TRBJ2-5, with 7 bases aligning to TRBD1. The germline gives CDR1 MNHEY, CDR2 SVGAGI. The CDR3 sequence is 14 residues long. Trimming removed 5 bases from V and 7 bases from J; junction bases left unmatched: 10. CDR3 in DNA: TGTGCCAGCAGTCCCGACAGGGTTCTTTGGACCCAGTACTTC. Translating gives CASSPDRVLWTQYF.

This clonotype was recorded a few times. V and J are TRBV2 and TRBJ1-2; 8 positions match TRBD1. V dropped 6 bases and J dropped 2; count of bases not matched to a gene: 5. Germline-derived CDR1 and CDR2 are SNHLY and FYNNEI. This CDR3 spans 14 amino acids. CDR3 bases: TGTGCCAGCAGGCCAGGGGGCGCCAACTATGGCTACACCTTC. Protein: CASRPGGANYGYTF.